The next 2 T cell receptor beta chains were all read from a single sample in a study of cytomegalovirus exposure and HLA in healthy donors. Use of 60 Vbeta and 13 Jbeta primers characterized the PCR. Assay used: immunoSEQ multiplex PCR; TCRdb lists only in-frame clones, some missing. The table shows approximately 110,000 clones, with about 81% occurring only once. Source material: PBMCs. The receptors originated from a young woman in good health and CMV-seronegative.

This clone was detected only a few times. The V call is TRBV5-1, the J call TRBJ2-1; TRBD2 agrees at 14 bases. J gave up 9 bases and V 4 bases, and 6 bases lay outside the gene matches. The CDR3 is 15 residues long. Per the germline V gene, CDR1 is SGHRS and CDR2 is YFSETQ. This CDR3 reads CASSRGLAGGLEQFF. CDR3 sequence (DNA): TGCGCCAGCAGCCGAGGACTAGCGGGGGGACTTGAGCAGTTCTTC.

This chain links TRBV27 with TRBJ1-5, with 7 bases lining up with TRBD1. Germline CDR1 is MNHEY and CDR2 is SMNVEV (reference sequence). There are 15 residues in the CDR3. Trimming at V came to 4 bases and at J to 6 bases, leaving 9 bases not matched to a gene. The CDR3 bases are TGTGCCAGCAGTTCCTCACAGGGGCGGGGTCAGCCCCAGCATTTT. Residues: CASSSSQGRGQPQHF.